Following are 17 T cell receptor beta chains from one sample sequenced in a study of blood T cell repertoires in COVID-19. Profiling relied on immunoSEQ multiplex PCR, and the TCRdb table lists in-frame clones only, not all of them. The sample has roughly 400,000 clones; about 87% are singletons. The sample was peripheral blood. These receptor sequences come from a woman aged 55-70 years with COVID-19, enrolled during active disease.

The V gene is TRBV5-1, the J gene TRBJ2-3; D possibly corresponds to TRBD2 (6 bases). The CDR3 sequence is 14 residues long. Trimming removed 0 bases at V and 6 bases at J, with 11 bases between. CDR1 and CDR2 from the germline V gene are SGHRS and YFSETQ. CDR3 DNA: TGCGCCAGCAGCTTGGGGCGGGGCAGTGATACGCAGTATTTT. Amino acid sequence: CASSLGRGSDTQYF.

The CDR3 region has the DNA TGTGCCAGCAGTGAAAACGAGCAGACCCAGTACTTC. This encodes CASSENEQTQYF. The rearrangement uses TRBV2 and TRBJ2-5; D gene ambiguous. CDR1 is SNHLY, CDR2 FYNNEI, per germline. The CDR3 has 12 amino acids. V shed 2 bases and J shed 6 bases, with 7 bases lying between them.

V gene TRBV18 combines with J gene TRBJ2-1, with D perhaps TRBD1 (6 bases). Between the trimmed V and J ends, which lost 7 bases and 2 bases, there was a span of 12 bases. The CDR3 totals 14 residues. Germline CDR1 KGHSH, CDR2 LQKENI. In DNA, the CDR3 is TGTGCCAGCTTGCCAGGGGATACCTACAATGAGCAGTTCTTC. It is translated as CASLPGDTYNEQFF.

The rearrangement joins TRBV11-3 to TRBJ2-1; 7 positions match TRBD2. The CDR3 is made up of 15 amino acids. Trimming took 4 bases from V and 4 from J; bases not matched to a gene: 7. CDR1 and CDR2 (germline): SGHNT, YENEEA. CDR3 sequence (DNA): TGTGCCAGCAGCTCCCAGCGGGGAGAATACAATGAGCAGTTCTTC. Encoded protein: CASSSQRGEYNEQFF.

This chain connects TRBV19 to TRBJ2-7; D is perhaps TRBD2 (7 bases). V shed 3 bases and J shed 0 bases, with 12 bases lying between them. The CDR3 is 15 amino acids. Germline CDR1 LNHDA, CDR2 SQIVND (reference sequence). CDR3 nucleotide sequence: TGTGCCAGTAGTATTGGCGGGGGCCCCTCCTACGAGCAGTACTTC. Residues: CASSIGGGPSYEQYF.

This sequence joins TRBV4-2 and TRBJ2-2, with 13 bases matching TRBD2. CDR1 and CDR2 (germline): LGHNA, YNFKEQ. This CDR3 has 16 amino acids. V was pared by 3 bases and J by 4 bases, with 2 bases of the junction left unmatched. CDR3 residues: CASSQGTSGATGELFF. CDR3 DNA: TGTGCCAGCAGCCAGGGGACTAGCGGGGCCACCGGGGAGCTGTTTTTT.

This clone has only a few counts. This chain connects TRBV28 to TRBJ1-5; a possible D gene is TRBD1 (6 bases). Germline CDR1 is MDHEN and CDR2 is SYDVKM. This CDR3 contains 13 residues. Trimming pared 2 bases from V and 6 bases from J, leaving 8 bases between. The CDR3 loop reads CASSLTGFQPQHF. CDR3 nucleotides: TGTGCCAGCAGTTTAACAGGGTTTCAGCCCCAGCATTTT.

DNA of the CDR3: TGTGCCAGCAGAAACAGGGACGACTACGAGCAGTACTTC. Translation: CASRNRDDYEQYF. This chain uses TRBV6-6 with TRBJ2-7, with D possibly matching TRBD1 (6 bases). The V and J ends lost 6 bases and 3 bases respectively, with 12 bases between them. The germline V gene has CDR1 MNHNY and CDR2 SVGAGI (reference sequence). CDR3 length: 13 residues.

V usage is TRBV10-3 and J usage is TRBJ1-2, with D possibly matching TRBD1 (5 bases). CDR3 length equals 16 residues. Germline CDR1 ENHRY, CDR2 SYGVKD. The germline V and J ends were trimmed by 2 bases and 3 bases, with 16 bases remaining between them. The CDR3 DNA is TGTGCCATCAGTGAGCCTGGACACCAAGGAGACTATGGCTACACCTTC. Its translation: CAISEPGHQGDYGYTF.

The V gene is TRBV6-5, the J gene TRBJ2-1; TRBD2 agrees at 7 bases. CDR1 and CDR2 from the germline V gene are MNHEY and SVGAGI. V was pared by 2 bases and J by 6 bases, with 4 bases of the junction left unmatched. CDR3 length: 14 residues. The CDR3 nucleotides read TGTGCCAGCAGTTACGAGCGGGGAGGCAATGAGCAGTTCTTC. Protein product: CASSYERGGNEQFF.

CDR3 loop: CATSQGEGQPQHF. The DNA for the CDR3 is TGTGCCACCTCTCAGGGTGAAGGTCAGCCCCAGCATTTT. The J gene is TRBJ1-5, the V gene TRBV6-5; D might be TRBD1 (5 bases). The CDR3 has 13 residues. Per germline, CDR1 MNHEY and CDR2 SVGAGI. V shed 10 bases and J shed 6 bases, with 16 bases lying between them.

J is TRBJ1-1 and V is TRBV5-4; 7 bases line up with TRBD1. V trimming: 2 bases; J trimming: 7 bases; junction bases outside the gene matches: 8. The length of the CDR3 is 14 residues. The germline V gene encodes CDR1 SGHNT and CDR2 YYREEE (reference sequence). The CDR3 is CASSLRTGENEAFF. In DNA, the CDR3 is TGTGCCAGCAGCTTAAGGACAGGAGAGAATGAAGCTTTCTTT.

The rearrangement links TRBV6-5 to TRBJ2-7; the match to TRBD1 covers 11 bases. Germline values: CDR1 MNHEY, CDR2 SVGAGI. The CDR3 has 14 residues. V lost 6 bases to trimming and J lost 5 bases; unmatched junction nucleotides: 6. Written as DNA, the CDR3 is TGTGCCAGCAGGAGGACAGGGGGCAGCGACGAGCAGTACTTC. Protein sequence: CASRRTGGSDEQYF.

Concerning this clone itself: Additional DNA sequences in this sample encode the identical CDR3. The chain couples TRBV3-1 (or the pseudogene TRBV3-2) to TRBJ2-7, with D possibly being TRBD1 (6 bases). V dropped 1 base and J dropped 7 bases, with 11 bases sitting between them. This CDR3 has 13 amino acids. Germline CDR1 and CDR2: LGHDT and YNNKEL (reference sequence). CDR3 amino acids: CASSQGRGGEQYF. CDR3 DNA sequence: TGTGCCAGCAGCCAAGGACGAGGGGGAGAGCAGTACTTC.

This chain uses TRBV6-6 with TRBJ1-4, with a weak D call TRBD1 (6 bases). The CDR3 spans 12 residues. Germline CDR1 reads MNHNY; CDR2 reads SVGAGI (reference sequence). The germline V and J ends were trimmed by 9 bases and 10 bases, with 15 bases remaining between them. The CDR3 nucleotides are TGTGCCAGTGATACAGGGTCGGTAAAACTGTTTTTT. Residues: CASDTGSVKLFF.

The chain joins TRBV6-4 to TRBJ2-2, with unresolved D. CDR3 length: 14 amino acids. V was trimmed by 7 bases and J by 1 base, leaving 10 bases between them. The V gene's germline CDR1 is MRHNA and CDR2 SNTAGT. CDR3 bases: TGTGCCAGCACCAAGGAGATGAACACCGGGGAGCTGTTTTTT. Its translation: CASTKEMNTGELFF.

The chain couples TRBV19 to TRBJ2-2; 12 bases agree with TRBD1. The CDR3 is made up of 15 amino acids. Germline V gene lookup returns CDR1 LNHDA and CDR2 SQIVND (reference sequence). Trimming removed 4 bases from V and 5 bases from J; junction bases left unmatched: 2. CDR3 amino acids: CASSRGQGATGELFF. The DNA for the CDR3 is TGTGCCAGTAGTAGGGGACAGGGGGCGACCGGGGAGCTGTTTTTT. Based on the CDR3 plus reference TRBV19 and TRBJ2-2, the full variable domain is DGGITQSPKYLFRKEGQNVTLSCEQNLNHDAMYWYRQDPGQGLRLIYYSQIVNDFQKGDIAEGYSVSREKKESFPLTVTSAQKNPTAFYLCASSRGQGATGELFFGEGSRLTVL.